The present TCR beta chain was sequenced within a study of blood T cell repertoires in COVID-19. Whole-study context: Spain, Italy and the United States supplied samples that represented acute and convalescent COVID-19.

Germline V lookup: CDR1 SGDLS, CDR2 YYNGEE. The CDR3 totals 15 residues. V lost 3 bases to trimming and J lost 8 bases; unmatched junction nucleotides: 7. Clones were sequenced by immunoSEQ multiplex PCR, and TCRdb holds only the in-frame ones, with some missing. The data show roughly 190,000 clones, around nine tenths seen once. Sequenced sample: peripheral blood. The receptor's source is a woman aged 40 to 50 who had recovered from COVID-19. The chain is built from TRBV9 and TRBJ1-4; 10 bases fit TRBD1. The CDR3 protein is CASSASTGGEEKLFF. Here the CDR3 DNA reads TGTGCCAGCAGCGCCTCGACAGGGGGCGAGGAAAAACTGTTTTTT.